This T cell receptor beta chain is drawn from a study of cytotoxic CD8 clonotypes in ibrutinib-treated CLL. V lost 5 bases to trimming and J lost 0 bases, with 8 bases between them. The CDR3 spans 14 residues. CDR1 and CDR2 from the germline V gene are MDHEN and SYDVKM. Findings of the study overall: The clonality went up when patients responded to ibrutinib and dropped back toward baseline at progression. Exceeding age-matched healthy donors, baseline clonality also tracked the counts of circulating CD8+ T cells.

Clones were sequenced by immunoSEQ multiplex PCR, and TCRdb holds only the in-frame ones, with some missing. The sample includes under 200,000 clones, more than 75% seen only once; the top ten take roughly 1.9%. Roughly 1.9 micrograms of genomic DNA from cryopreserved PBMCs went into TCR beta libraries. Notes on this clone: Its antigen is unidentified.

The chain combines TRBV28 with TRBJ1-5, with D tentatively TRBD1 (5 bases). The source was PBMCs, collected after 12 months of ibrutinib treatment. The receptor comes from a human donor with chronic lymphocytic leukemia. The CDR3 DNA sequence: TGTGCCAGCAGTGGGGGAGATAGCAATCAGCCCCAGCATTTT. It codes for CASSGGDSNQPQHF.